These 18 T cell receptor beta chains share one sample of origin, sequenced in a study of Ad26.COV2.S vaccination and SARS-CoV-2 variants. As to treatment: over 15 received Ad26.COV2.S at low or high dose, single or two shots; 5 received placebo; per-sample allocation not given. Day 63 after the first injection of vaccine or placebo was the sampling time. The assay was immunoSEQ multiplex PCR, and TCRdb's table has in-frame clones only and misses some. The sample holds some 300,000 clones, roughly 86% seen once. The specimen comprised peripheral blood, sampled in a trial of Ad26.COV2.S vaccine versus placebo. Receptor source: a person between 18 and 65 years old who received the Ad26.COV2.S COVID-19 vaccine or a placebo.

This chain connects TRBV18 to TRBJ1-2; D is ambiguous. Trimming cost V 5 bases and J 5 bases, with 9 bases left between them. This CDR3 has 12 residues. Germline CDR1 reads KGHSH; CDR2 reads LQKENI. The chain's CDR3 is CASSDGSYGYTF. CDR3 coding DNA: TGTGCCAGCTCAGACGGAAGTTATGGCTACACCTTC.

In its sample, this clone was seen once. This sequence joins TRBV5-1 and TRBJ2-7, with D perhaps matching TRBD1 (6 bases). Germline CDR1 SGHRS, CDR2 YFSETQ. The CDR3 is 13 residues long. Trimming removed 1 base at V and 3 bases at J, with 8 bases between. The CDR3 DNA is TGCGCCAGCAGCTTGCTGGACAGCTACGAGCAGTACTTC. This sequence encodes CASSLLDSYEQYF.

CDR3 DNA: TGTGCCAGCTCACCACCGGTCGATCGGACTGAAGCTTTCTTT. It specifies CASSPPVDRTEAFF. The chain recombines TRBV18 with TRBJ1-1; D call uncertain. This CDR3 is 14 amino acids long. Per germline, CDR1 KGHSH and CDR2 LQKENI. Trimming shortened V by 0 bases and J by 5 bases, and 10 bases separated the two germline ends. Based on the CDR3 plus reference TRBV18 and TRBJ1-1, the full variable domain is NAGVMQNPRHLVRRRGQEARLRCSPMKGHSHVYWYRQLPEEGLKFMVYLQKENIIDESGMPKERFSAEFPKEGPSILRIQQVVRGDSAAYFCASSPPVDRTEAFFGQGTRLTVV.

The rearrangement links TRBV6-6 to TRBJ2-2; TRBD1 matches 7 bases. J gave up 3 bases and V 5 bases, and 6 bases lay outside the gene matches. Germline V gene lookup returns CDR1 MNHNY and CDR2 SVGAGI (reference sequence). The CDR3 has 15 amino acids. CDR3 DNA: TGTGCCAGCAGTCCGGGACAGTTATACACCGGGGAGCTGTTTTTT. Protein sequence: CASSPGQLYTGELFF.

The V and J genes are TRBV4-1 and TRBJ2-6, with TRBD1 identical over 8 bases. The CDR3 is made up of 18 amino acids. Trimming removed 2 bases from V and 4 bases from J; junction bases left unmatched: 10. CDR1 and CDR2 (germline): MGHRA, YSYEKL. The CDR3 region has the DNA TGCGCCAGCAGCCAACTCGAGCAGGGGGCATCAGGGGCCAACGTCCTGACTTTC. Residues: CASSQLEQGASGANVLTF.

The chain couples TRBV2 to TRBJ2-1; D is possibly TRBD1 (6 bases). V lost 5 bases and J 7 bases, leaving 12 bases between the germline ends. The CDR3 spans 13 residues. Germline V gene lookup returns CDR1 SNHLY and CDR2 FYNNEI. The CDR3 DNA follows: TGTGCCAGCAGTAGCCAGGGGTTGAATGAGCAGTTCTTC. It is translated as CASSSQGLNEQFF.

The rearrangement links TRBV30 to TRBJ2-3, with 9 bases identical to TRBD1. The V and J ends lost 0 bases and 6 bases, in that order; junction bases with no gene match: 4. Germline CDR1 GTSNPN, CDR2 SVGIG (reference sequence). The CDR3 covers 14 residues. CDR3 in amino acids: CAWSVYRGRDTQYF. The CDR3 nucleotides read TGTGCCTGGAGTGTATACAGGGGGCGGGATACGCAGTATTTT.

This clone has only one observation. This chain uses TRBV12-3 or TRBV12-4 with TRBJ2-1; no clear D. The V gene lost 3 bases and the J gene lost 9 bases, with 12 bases spanning the gap. The CDR3 has 13 residues. CDR3 DNA: TGTGCCAGCAGTTTTTCGGGTTCGGGTGAGCAGTTCTTC. Translating it yields CASSFSGSGEQFF.

The chain joins TRBV11-3 to TRBJ1-2; D may be TRBD1 (6 bases). Germline CDR1 is SGHNT and CDR2 is YENEEA. Trimming stripped 0 bases from V and 1 base from J, with 18 bases between. The CDR3 is made up of 18 amino acids. In nucleotides, the CDR3 is TGTGCCAGCAGCTTAGATGAGACAGGTTGGTCCCATAACTATGGCTACACCTTC. Translating it yields CASSLDETGWSHNYGYTF.

The chain links TRBV7-2 to TRBJ2-5; 8 nucleotides match TRBD2. Germline CDR1 reads SGHTA; CDR2 reads FQGNSA. The junction had 11 bases not matched to a gene; V was cut back by 5 bases and J by 0 bases. The CDR3 is 17 residues long. The chain's CDR3 is CASSPPWRGGYQETQYF. As DNA, the CDR3 is TGTGCCAGCAGCCCCCCCTGGCGCGGGGGGTACCAAGAGACCCAGTACTTC.

This clone was counted once. The chain carries TRBV18 and TRBJ2-1, with D perhaps matching TRBD1 (5 bases). CDR3 length equals 14 residues. V lost 3 bases and J lost 7, with 13 bases in between. The germline gives CDR1 KGHSH, CDR2 LQKENI. CDR3 DNA sequence: TGTGCCAGCTCACCCCTGACAGTTGAGAATGAGCAGTTCTTC. Translated, it gives CASSPLTVENEQFF.

The chain employs TRBV7-2 and TRBJ1-4; D might be TRBD1 (6 bases). This CDR3 is 14 amino acids long. The V end lost 3 bases, the J end lost 8 bases, and 13 bases lay between the germline ends. Per the germline V gene, CDR1 is SGHTA and CDR2 is FQGNSA. The CDR3 nucleotides read TGTGCCAGCAGCTTGGGCAGGGGTAGGGAAAAACTGTTTTTT. Translating it yields CASSLGRGREKLFF.

The J gene is TRBJ1-2, the V gene TRBV21-1; the table names TRBD1, a call not compared with the DNA. TRBV21-1 is recorded as a pseudogene. The CDR3 extends over 14 amino acids. DNA for the CDR3: TGTGCCAGCAGCGCGATTCAGGGGTACTATGGCTACACCTTC. It codes for CASSAIQGYYGYTF.

The rearrangement joins TRBV5-1 to TRBJ2-5; D gene unclear. V was pared by 0 bases and J by 6 bases, with 12 bases between. This CDR3 has 14 amino acids. Germline assignment: CDR1 SGHRS and CDR2 YFSETQ. The chain's CDR3 is CASSLATDGQTQYF. For the CDR3, the DNA is TGCGCCAGCAGCTTGGCCACTGACGGTCAGACCCAGTACTTC.

This clone has just a few counts. V and J are TRBV5-1 and TRBJ1-2; D is unclear. There are 12 residues in the CDR3. The V end was cut by 1 base, the J end by 4 bases, with 5 bases between. Germline V gene lookup returns CDR1 SGHRS and CDR2 YFSETQ. CDR3 sequence (DNA): TGCGCCAGCAGCTTGACAGCCTATGGCTACACCTTC. It translates to CASSLTAYGYTF.

The rearrangement joins TRBV3-1 (or the pseudogene TRBV3-2) to TRBJ1-4; no clear D. The length of the CDR3 is 12 residues. Germline CDR1 is LGHDT and CDR2 is YNNKEL (reference sequence). The V gene lost 3 bases and the J gene lost 13 bases, with 12 bases spanning the gap. The CDR3: CASSHGKGPLFF. CDR3 bases: TGTGCCAGCAGCCATGGAAAAGGGCCACTGTTTTTT.

This sequence joins TRBV6-5 and TRBJ2-7, with D uncertain. The CDR3 runs to 14 residues. Germline CDR1 MNHEY, CDR2 SVGAGI. V lost 2 bases, J lost 4 bases, and 12 bases lay in between. The CDR3 coding sequence is TGTGCCAGCAGTTACAGAACAACTGGTTACGAGCAGTACTTC. It specifies CASSYRTTGYEQYF.

The V gene is TRBV10-3, the J gene TRBJ2-3, with 8 bases lining up with TRBD1. The CDR3 spans 14 residues. Germline V gives CDR1 ENHRY, CDR2 SYGVKD. V shed 4 bases, J shed 3 bases, and the junction held 3 bases outside the gene matches. CDR3 in DNA: TGTGCCATCAGTGTTAACAGGGGGACAGATACGCAGTATTTT. Translated, it gives CAISVNRGTDTQYF.